This paragraph covers one T cell receptor beta chain sequence. The data are from a study of blood T cell repertoires in COVID-19. Overall study: Collection of acute and convalescent COVID-19 samples took place in the United States, Italy and Spain. PBMCs, B-cell-depleted T cells, or T cells were the source of the cDNA or gDNA that made up the material.

Per germline, CDR1 MGHRA and CDR2 YSYEKL. This CDR3 has 15 residues. The ends were cut back, 4 bases at V and 8 bases at J, with 19 bases in the middle. Per the authors' pipeline: Cell counts per sample came from amplifying reference gene primers. Using immunoSEQ multiplex PCR, the repertoire was profiled, and TCRdb retains in-frame clones only, with some absent. The V and J calls and clone size were taken over from that table, and D and trimming were inferred from the DNA. This sample has 100,000 to 150,000 clones, with roughly 87% found just once. Sequencing input: peripheral blood. This TCR was recovered from an elderly man with active or convalescent COVID-19. This chain uses TRBV4-1 with TRBJ2-3; no reliable D call. DNA of the CDR3: TGCGCCAGCAGCCGAGTAGGCACCCCCACGGGTACGCAGTATTTT. It is translated as CASSRVGTPTGTQYF.